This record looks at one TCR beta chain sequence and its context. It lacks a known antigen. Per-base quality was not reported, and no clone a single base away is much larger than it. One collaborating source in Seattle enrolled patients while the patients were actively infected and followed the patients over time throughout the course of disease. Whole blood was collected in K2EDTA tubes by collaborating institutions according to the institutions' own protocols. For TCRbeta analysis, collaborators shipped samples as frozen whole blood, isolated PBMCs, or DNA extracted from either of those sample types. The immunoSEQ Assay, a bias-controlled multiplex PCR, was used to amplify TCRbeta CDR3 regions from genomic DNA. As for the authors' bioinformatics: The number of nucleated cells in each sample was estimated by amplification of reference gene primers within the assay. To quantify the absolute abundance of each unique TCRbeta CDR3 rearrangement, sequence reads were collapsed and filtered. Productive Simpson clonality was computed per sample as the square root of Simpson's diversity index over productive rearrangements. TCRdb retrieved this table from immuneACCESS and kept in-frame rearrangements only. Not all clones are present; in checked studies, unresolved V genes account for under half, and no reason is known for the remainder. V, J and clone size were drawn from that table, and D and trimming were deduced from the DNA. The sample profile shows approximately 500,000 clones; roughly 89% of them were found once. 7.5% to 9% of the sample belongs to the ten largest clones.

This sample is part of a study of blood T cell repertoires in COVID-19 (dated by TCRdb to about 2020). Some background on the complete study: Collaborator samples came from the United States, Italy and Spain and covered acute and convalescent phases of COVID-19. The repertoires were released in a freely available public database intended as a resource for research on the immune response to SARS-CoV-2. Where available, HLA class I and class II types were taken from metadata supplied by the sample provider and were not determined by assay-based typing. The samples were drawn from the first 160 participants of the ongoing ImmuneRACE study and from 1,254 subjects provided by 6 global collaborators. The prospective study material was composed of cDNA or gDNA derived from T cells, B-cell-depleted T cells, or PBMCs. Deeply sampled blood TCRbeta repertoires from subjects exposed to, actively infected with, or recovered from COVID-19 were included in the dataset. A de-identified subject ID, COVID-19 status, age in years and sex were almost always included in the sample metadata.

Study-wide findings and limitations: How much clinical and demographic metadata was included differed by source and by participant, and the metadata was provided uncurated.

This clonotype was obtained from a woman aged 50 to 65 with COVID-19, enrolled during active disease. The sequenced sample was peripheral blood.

The CDR3 in this case is CASSYSEGHYGYTF. The nucleotide sequence is TGTGCCAGCAGTTACTCGGAGGGTCACTATGGCTACACCTTC. Recombination linked TRBV6-6 to TRBJ1-2; a confident D gene designation cannot be given. The germline ends are 8 bases apart after V is trimmed by 0 bases and J by 3 bases. The germline V gene (reference sequence) provides CDR1 MNHNY and CDR2 SVGAGI. The CDR3 contains 14 residues, cysteine and phenylalanine counted. The read is trimmed to its CDR3 DNA, 42 bases read in frame from base 1.